The rows below give T cell receptor beta chains drawn from one sample of a study of response to subunit inactivated influenza vaccine. TCRdb re-analysed the RT-PCR reads in MiXCR, keeping a single row per CDR3 protein. The data contain about 500,000 distinct CDR3 sequences, approximately 17% of them singletons. This sample comprised CD4+ T cells sorted from PBMCs, obtained 23 months after vaccination. The receptors originated from a man aged 50 to 69 who received an inactivated influenza vaccine. The CDR3 runs from the conserved cysteine through the conserved F or W. A D gene is named only where the DNA matches it firmly. Expanded clones are given a class, and other clones once, few, many or no size at all.

size: few; D: TRBD2; J: TRBJ2-7; V: TRBV12-3/TRBV12-4; CDR3: CASSLGTSGRGEQYF; DNA: TGTGCCAGCAGTTTAGGGACTAGCGGAAGGGGCGAGCAGTACTTC
size: many; D: NA; J: TRBJ1-5; V: TRBV4-2; CDR3: CASSQELYQPQHF; DNA: TGTGCCAGCAGCCAAGAGTTGTATCAGCCCCAGCATTTT
size: few; D: TRBD1; J: TRBJ2-7; V: TRBV7-2; CDR3: CASSSQGQGAYEQYF; DNA: TGTGCCAGCAGCTCGCAGGGACAGGGGGCCTACGAGCAGTACTTC
size: few; D: TRBD2; J: TRBJ2-5; V: TRBV20-1; CDR3: CSARDVSGGTETQYF; DNA: TGCAGTGCTAGAGATGTTAGCGGGGGTACGGAGACCCAGTACTTC
size: NA; D: TRBD1; J: TRBJ2-1; V: TRBV10-3; CDR3: CAISEDRVKEQFF; DNA: TGTGCCATCAGTGAAGACAGGGTAAAAGAGCAGTTCTTC
size: NA; D: NA; J: TRBJ2-1; V: TRBV24-1; CDR3: CATSDGPSPNEQFF; DNA: TGTGCCACCAGTGATGGCCCAAGCCCCAATGAGCAGTTCTTC
size: NA; D: NA; J: TRBJ2-1; V: TRBV5-1; CDR3: CASSRAPGAVSSYNEQFF; DNA: TGCGCCAGCAGCAGGGCCCCCGGGGCGGTAAGCTCCTACAATGAGCAGTTCTTC
size: NA; D: TRBD1; J: TRBJ1-6; V: TRBV6-5; CDR3: CASSYRDRGHSPLHF; DNA: TGTGCCAGCAGTTATCGGGACAGGGGGCATTCACCCCTCCACTTT
size: NA; D: NA; J: TRBJ1-1; V: TRBV29-1; CDR3: CSSGFRTEAFF; DNA: TGCAGTTCTGGATTTCGAACTGAAGCTTTCTTT
size: NA; D: TRBD2; J: TRBJ2-2; V: TRBV6-1; CDR3: CASKGTSGGNTGELFF; DNA: TGTGCCAGCAAGGGGACTAGCGGGGGGAACACCGGGGAGCTGTTTTTT
size: NA; D: NA; J: TRBJ1-5; V: TRBV12-3/TRBV12-4; CDR3: CASSNGGAQPQHF; DNA: TGTGCCAGCAGCAATGGGGGGGCTCAGCCCCAGCATTTT
size: NA; D: NA; J: TRBJ2-5; V: TRBV7-9; CDR3: CASSLGWDQETQYF; DNA: TGTGCCAGCAGCCTAGGCTGGGACCAAGAGACCCAGTACTTC
size: few; D: NA; J: TRBJ2-5; V: TRBV29-1; CDR3: CSVRTEETQYF; DNA: TGCAGCGTAAGGACAGAAGAGACCCAGTACTTC
size: NA; D: TRBD1; J: TRBJ1-2; V: TRBV20-1; CDR3: CSARDGGQGVYGYTF; DNA: TGCAGTGCTAGAGATGGCGGACAGGGAGTCTATGGCTACACCTTC
size: NA; D: NA; J: TRBJ2-7; V: TRBV2; CDR3: CASSENTGRSYEQYF; DNA: TGTGCCAGCAGTGAAAACACAGGTCGATCCTACGAGCAGTACTTC
size: few; D: NA; J: TRBJ1-2; V: TRBV6-2/TRBV6-3; CDR3: CASRVLRREDYTF; DNA: TGTGCCAGCCGTGTGCTCCGGCGAGAGGACTACACCTTC
size: few; D: TRBD2; J: TRBJ2-1; V: TRBV7-2; CDR3: CASSFSSGRGKINEQFF; DNA: TGTGCCAGCAGCTTCTCTAGCGGGAGAGGGAAGATAAATGAGCAGTTCTTC
size: few; D: NA; J: TRBJ2-2; V: TRBV18; CDR3: CASSPPQGRDTGELFF; DNA: TGTGCCAGCTCACCACCGCAGGGAAGGGACACCGGGGAGCTGTTTTTT
size: NA; D: NA; J: TRBJ2-5; V: TRBV11-3; CDR3: CASSQTAALQETQYF; DNA: TGTGCCAGCAGCCAAACGGCGGCGCTCCAAGAGACCCAGTACTTC
size: NA; D: NA; J: TRBJ1-2; V: TRBV5-6; CDR3: CASSFLVGYTF; DNA: TGTGCCAGCAGCTTCCTCGTGGGCTACACCTTC
size: few; D: TRBD2; J: TRBJ2-3; V: TRBV29-1; CDR3: CSVEPSGRTDTQYF; DNA: TGCAGCGTAGAACCCAGCGGGAGGACAGATACGCAGTATTTT
size: few; D: NA; J: TRBJ2-3; V: TRBV4-1; CDR3: CASSQDGISTDTQYF; DNA: TGCGCCAGCAGCCAAGATGGGATTAGCACAGATACGCAGTATTTT
size: few; D: NA; J: TRBJ1-1; V: TRBV9; CDR3: CASSVEGGRGTEAFF; DNA: TGTGCCAGCAGCGTAGAAGGAGGGAGAGGCACTGAAGCTTTCTTT
size: few; D: NA; J: TRBJ2-3; V: TRBV24-1; CDR3: CATSRAGQGGNTQYF; DNA: TGTGCCACCAGCAGAGCTGGACAGGGAGGGAATACGCAGTATTTT
size: few; D: NA; J: TRBJ2-2; V: TRBV7-2; CDR3: CASSPRGRGELFF; DNA: TGTGCCAGCAGCCCCCGGGGTAGGGGGGAGCTGTTTTTT
size: few; D: TRBD1; J: TRBJ1-4; V: TRBV7-2; CDR3: CASSLAGGVNEKLFF; DNA: TGTGCCAGCAGCTTGGCAGGGGGAGTTAATGAAAAACTGTTTTTT
size: few; D: NA; J: TRBJ2-6; V: TRBV24-1; CDR3: CATSDYQGTGANVLTF; DNA: TGTGCCACCAGTGATTATCAGGGAACAGGGGCCAACGTCCTGACTTTC
size: NA; D: NA; J: TRBJ1-1; V: TRBV13; CDR3: CASSLQGIGNTEAFF; DNA: TGTGCCAGCAGCCTACAGGGAATAGGGAACACTGAAGCTTTCTTT
size: NA; D: NA; J: TRBJ2-2; V: TRBV4-3; CDR3: CASSQERGVGGELFF; DNA: TGCGCCAGCAGCCAAGAGAGAGGGGTTGGGGGGGAGCTGTTTTTT
size: NA; D: NA; J: TRBJ1-6; V: TRBV20-1; CDR3: CSARQGSANSPLHF; DNA: TGCAGTGCTAGACAGGGTTCGGCGAATTCACCCCTCCACTTT
size: NA; D: TRBD2; J: TRBJ2-5; V: TRBV7-2; CDR3: CASSPTSGGAGETQYF; DNA: TGTGCCAGCAGCCCGACTAGCGGGGGGGCCGGGGAGACCCAGTACTTC
size: few; D: TRBD2; J: TRBJ2-3; V: TRBV5-1; CDR3: CASSPPAGGADTQYF; DNA: TGCGCCAGCAGTCCCCCAGCGGGAGGCGCAGATACGCAGTATTTT
size: few; D: TRBD1; J: TRBJ2-2; V: TRBV5-6; CDR3: CASSENRGSTGELFF; DNA: TGTGCCAGCAGCGAGAACAGGGGAAGCACCGGGGAGCTGTTTTTT
size: NA; D: TRBD1; J: TRBJ2-7; V: TRBV6-1; CDR3: CASSRQGADYEQYF; DNA: TGTGCCAGCAGTCGTCAGGGGGCTGACTACGAGCAGTACTTC
size: NA; D: NA; J: TRBJ1-5; V: TRBV6-2/TRBV6-3; CDR3: CASSHESGKTVPNQPQHF; DNA: TGTGCCAGCAGCCACGAAAGCGGAAAGACAGTCCCCAATCAGCCCCAGCATTTT
size: NA; D: NA; J: TRBJ1-1; V: TRBV18; CDR3: CASSPFEKMNTEAFF; DNA: TGTGCCAGCTCACCATTCGAGAAAATGAACACTGAAGCTTTCTTT
size: many; D: NA; J: TRBJ2-7; V: TRBV5-6; CDR3: CASSQSSYEQYF; DNA: TGTGCCAGCAGCCAGAGCTCCTACGAGCAGTACTTC
size: NA; D: TRBD2; J: TRBJ2-2; V: TRBV7-8; CDR3: CASSLVSQPSGTGELFF; DNA: TGTGCCAGCAGCTTAGTCTCTCAGCCTAGCGGAACCGGGGAGCTGTTTTTT
size: NA; D: NA; J: TRBJ1-5; V: TRBV12-3/TRBV12-4; CDR3: CASSSDGGNQPQHF; DNA: TGTGCCAGCAGTTCGGACGGGGGGAATCAGCCCCAGCATTTT
size: few; D: TRBD1; J: TRBJ2-1; V: TRBV18; CDR3: CASSPSLGQGGNEQFF; DNA: TGTGCCAGCTCACCAAGCCTTGGACAGGGGGGAAATGAGCAGTTCTTC
size: NA; D: TRBD1; J: TRBJ2-3; V: TRBV20-1; CDR3: CSAGPGQGSDTQYF; DNA: TGCAGTGCTGGACCGGGACAGGGATCAGATACGCAGTATTTT